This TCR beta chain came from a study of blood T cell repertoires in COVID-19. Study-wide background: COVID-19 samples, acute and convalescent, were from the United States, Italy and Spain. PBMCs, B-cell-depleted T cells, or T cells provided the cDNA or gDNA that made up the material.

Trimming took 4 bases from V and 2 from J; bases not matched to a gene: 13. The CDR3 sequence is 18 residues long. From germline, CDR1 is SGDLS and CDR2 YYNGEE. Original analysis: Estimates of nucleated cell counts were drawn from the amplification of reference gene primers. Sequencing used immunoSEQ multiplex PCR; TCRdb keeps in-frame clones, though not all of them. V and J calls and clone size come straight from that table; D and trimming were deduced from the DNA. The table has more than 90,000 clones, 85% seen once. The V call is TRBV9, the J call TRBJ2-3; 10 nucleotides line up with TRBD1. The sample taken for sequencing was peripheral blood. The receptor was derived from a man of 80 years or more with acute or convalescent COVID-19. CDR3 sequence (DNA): TGTGCCAGCAGCCCGTTATATGGGACAGGGGCCGACACAGATACGCAGTATTTT. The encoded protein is CASSPLYGTGADTDTQYF.